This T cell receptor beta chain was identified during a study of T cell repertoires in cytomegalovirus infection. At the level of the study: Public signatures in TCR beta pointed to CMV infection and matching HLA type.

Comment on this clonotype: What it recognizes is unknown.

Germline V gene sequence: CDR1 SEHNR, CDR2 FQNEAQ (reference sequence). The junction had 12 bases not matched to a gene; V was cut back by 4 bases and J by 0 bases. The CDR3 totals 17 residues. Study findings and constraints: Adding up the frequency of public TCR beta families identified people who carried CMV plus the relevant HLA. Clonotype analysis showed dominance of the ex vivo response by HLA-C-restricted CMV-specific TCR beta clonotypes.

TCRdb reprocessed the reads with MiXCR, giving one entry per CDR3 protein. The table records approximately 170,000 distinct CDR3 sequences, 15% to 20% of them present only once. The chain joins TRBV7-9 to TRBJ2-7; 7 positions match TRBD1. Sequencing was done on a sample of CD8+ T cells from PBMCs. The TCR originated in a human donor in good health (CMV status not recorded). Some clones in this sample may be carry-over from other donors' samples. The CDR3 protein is CASSSQWRQGPSYEQYF. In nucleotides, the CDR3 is TGTGCCAGCAGCTCCCAGTGGAGACAGGGTCCCTCCTACGAGCAGTACTTC.